These T cell receptor beta chains were read from a single sample in a study of identical twins. TCRdb processed the 5' RACE reads anew with MiXCR; each CDR3 protein has one entry. The repertoire has around 960,000 distinct CDR3 sequences, 10% to 15% of them found once; the top ten carry about 1.6%. These data also featured in a second study, about yellow fever vaccine responses in identical twins.

Sequenced: PBMCs. The receptors stem from a woman younger than 35 in good health. CDR3s leave out the opening cysteine and the closing phenylalanine or tryptophan.

>TRBJ2-1|TRBV2
ASTLLELYGNEQF
>TRBJ1-2|TRBV7-2
ASSLGRDRASYGYT
>TRBJ1-1|TRBV4-1
ASSQDPDRGAF
>TRBJ2-3|TRBV4-1
ASSHQRGDTDTQY
>TRBJ1-1|TRBV7-9
ASSLGGTAGKTEAF
>TRBJ2-1|TRBV6-1
ASSPLTAGGNEQF
>TRBJ1-5|TRBV12-3/TRBV12-4
ASSPQGDNQPQH
>TRBJ1-1|TRBV6-1
ASSGLDRVTEAF
>TRBJ2-1|TRBV29-1
SFQPGLASNEQF
>TRBJ2-7|TRBV20-1
SASGRLRYEQY
>TRBJ2-3|TRBV15
ATSREALWTSGRGGSTDTQY
>TRBJ2-4|TRBV3-1
ASSQGVTGAKNIQY
>TRBJ2-1|TRBV20-1
SADPGNYPSWGFSYNEQF
>TRBJ1-1|TRBV10-3
AITVDLNSAEAF
>TRBJ1-1|TRBV7-9
ASSYLDRGNTEAF
>TRBJ2-1|TRBV7-6
ASSLSGLHNEQF
>TRBJ2-3|TRBV15
ATSRGYSGGTDTQY
>TRBJ2-5|TRBV11-2
ASSLSTGRWTQY
>TRBJ2-1|TRBV25-1
ASRGRLANSYNEQF
>TRBJ1-2|TRBV28
ASSRPQGHYGYT